This T cell receptor (beta chain) emerged from a study of cytomegalovirus exposure and HLA in healthy donors. PCR involved 60 Vbeta and 13 Jbeta primers. Method: immunoSEQ multiplex PCR; TCRdb's copy keeps in-frame clones and lacks some. Of about 180,000 clones listed, around 80% are singletons. Findings and limits, study-wide: A later analysis linked a missense variant in DCLRE1C to the trimming of TCR beta V and J genes. CMV serostatus was the sole immune exposure information available. According to the study, some 160 TCR beta chains were cytomegalovirus-associated.

The CDR3 runs 16 residues. Germline CDR1 MGHRA, CDR2 YSYEKL. With 2 bases removed from V and 1 base from J, the gap between germline ends came to 14 bases. About this clone itself: Its antigen is currently unknown.

Material: PBMCs. This receptor was obtained from a woman in her forties or fifties in good health and CMV-seronegative. The chain uses TRBV4-1 and TRBJ1-2; D remains ambiguous. Here the CDR3 reads CASSQLSVGFNYGYTF. For the CDR3, the DNA is TGCGCCAGCAGCCAATTAAGCGTCGGCTTTAACTATGGCTACACCTTC.